What follows are 8 T cell receptor beta chains derived from one specimen sequenced in a study of cytomegalovirus exposure and HLA in healthy donors. Researchers ran the PCR with 60 Vbeta and 13 Jbeta primers. Profiled with immunoSEQ multiplex PCR; TCRdb holds only in-frame clones, not every one. The table shows 150,000 to 200,000 clones, with around 80% occurring only once. Sequenced sample: PBMCs. The receptors originated from a woman between 35 and 50 years old in good health and CMV-seronegative.

The count of this clone is one. CDR3 amino acids: CASSLARSSYEQYF. The CDR3 DNA sequence: TGTGCCAGCAGCTTAGCCCGGAGCTCCTACGAGCAGTACTTC. The rearrangement joins TRBV7-2 to TRBJ2-7, with D unclear. V shed 0 bases and J shed 0 bases, with 6 bases lying between them. CDR1 SGHTA and CDR2 FQGNSA come from the germline V gene. This CDR3 is built from 14 residues.

The V call is TRBV10-3, the J call TRBJ1-1, with 9 bases that match TRBD1. Per the germline V gene, CDR1 is ENHRY and CDR2 is SYGVKD. CDR3 size: 14 residues. The V segment lost 8 bases and the J segment 5 bases; nucleotides outside the gene matches: 9. The CDR3 loop reads CAIGGTGSLTEAFF. In DNA, the CDR3 is TGTGCCATCGGTGGGACAGGGAGTTTAACTGAAGCTTTCTTT.

V usage is TRBV5-6 and J usage is TRBJ1-1; perhaps TRBD1 as D (5 bases). With 0 bases removed from V and 0 bases from J, the gap between germline ends came to 9 bases. The CDR3 contains 15 residues. CDR1 is SGHDT, CDR2 YYEEEE, per germline. In nucleotides, the CDR3 is TGTGCCAGCAGCTTGGGACAGTTCATGAACACTGAAGCTTTCTTT. This encodes CASSLGQFMNTEAFF.

The chain employs TRBV7-3 and TRBJ2-2; D not certain. The CDR3 is 14 residues long. From germline, CDR1 is SGHTA and CDR2 FQGTGA. Trimming left V 5 bases short and J 4 bases short, with 11 bases between. The CDR3 DNA sequence: TGTGCCAGCAGCCCCTATGTTTCCACCGGGGAGCTGTTTTTT. It specifies CASSPYVSTGELFF.

This chain connects TRBV30 to TRBJ1-3; D call uncertain. Trimming removed 5 bases from V and 3 bases from J, with 5 bases in between. Germline CDR1 and CDR2: GTSNPN and SVGIG (reference sequence). This CDR3 comprises 11 residues. The CDR3: CAWGGGNTIYF. CDR3 coding DNA: TGTGCCTGGGGAGGTGGAAACACCATATATTTT.

The chain couples TRBV27 to TRBJ2-2; 7 nucleotides agree with TRBD1. The junction had 0 bases not matched to a gene; V was cut back by 4 bases and J by 1 base. Looked up from germline, CDR1 is MNHEY and CDR2 is SMNVEV (reference sequence). The CDR3 loop spans 14 amino acids. CDR3 DNA sequence: TGTGCCAGCAGTTACAGGGGGAACACCGGGGAGCTGTTTTTT. This gives the protein CASSYRGNTGELFF.

The V gene is TRBV7-2, the J gene TRBJ2-1; TRBD1 aligns across 9 bases. V lost 5 bases and J lost 8; bases outside the gene matches: 10. The CDR3 spans 15 residues. CDR1 is SGHTA, CDR2 FQGNSA, per germline. The CDR3 here is CASSPGTGLLHEQFF. In DNA, the CDR3 is TGTGCCAGCAGCCCGGGGACAGGGTTGCTGCATGAGCAGTTCTTC.

The chain is built from TRBV11-2 and TRBJ2-1, with 11 bases identical to TRBD2. The V segment lost 4 bases and the J segment 3 bases; nucleotides outside the gene matches: 2. Germline CDR1 reads SGHAT; CDR2 reads FQNNGV. The CDR3 covers 15 residues. CDR3 nucleotide sequence: TGTGCCAGCAGCTCTCTAGCGGGAGGCTACAATGAGCAGTTCTTC. It encodes CASSSLAGGYNEQFF.